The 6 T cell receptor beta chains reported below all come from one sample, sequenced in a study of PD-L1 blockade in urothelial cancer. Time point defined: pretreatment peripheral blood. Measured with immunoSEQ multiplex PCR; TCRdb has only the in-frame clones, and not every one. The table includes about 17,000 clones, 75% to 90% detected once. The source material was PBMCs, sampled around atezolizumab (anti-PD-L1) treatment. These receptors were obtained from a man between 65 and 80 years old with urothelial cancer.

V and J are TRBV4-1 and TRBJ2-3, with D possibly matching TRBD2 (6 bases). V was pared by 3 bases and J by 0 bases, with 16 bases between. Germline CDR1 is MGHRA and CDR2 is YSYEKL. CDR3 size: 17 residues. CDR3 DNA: TGCGCCAGCAGCCACGGGCACGGGGACTTAAGCACAGATACGCAGTATTTT. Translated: CASSHGHGDLSTDTQYF.

The DNA of the CDR3 is TGCGCCAGCAGTGACCGCCGGGGAACTAATGAAAAACTGTTTTTT. Its protein is CASSDRRGTNEKLFF. The chain links TRBV10-1 to TRBJ1-4; D is ambiguous. Trimming cost V 3 bases and J 1 base, with 9 bases left between them. The CDR3 runs 15 residues. The germline V gene has CDR1 WNHNN and CDR2 SYGVQD (reference sequence).

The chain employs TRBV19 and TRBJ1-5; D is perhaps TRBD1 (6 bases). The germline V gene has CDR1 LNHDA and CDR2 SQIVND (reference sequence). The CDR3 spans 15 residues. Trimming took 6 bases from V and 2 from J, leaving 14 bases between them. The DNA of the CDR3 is TGTGCCAGTAGCCCCCTACAGGGTGGCAATCAGCCCCAGCATTTT. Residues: CASSPLQGGNQPQHF.

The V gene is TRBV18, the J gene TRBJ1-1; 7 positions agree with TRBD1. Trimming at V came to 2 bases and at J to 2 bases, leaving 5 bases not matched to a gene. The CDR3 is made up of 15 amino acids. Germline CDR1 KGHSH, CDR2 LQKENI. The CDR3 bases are TGTGCCAGCTCACCAGGGACAGTCGTTAACACTGAAGCTTTCTTT. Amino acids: CASSPGTVVNTEAFF.

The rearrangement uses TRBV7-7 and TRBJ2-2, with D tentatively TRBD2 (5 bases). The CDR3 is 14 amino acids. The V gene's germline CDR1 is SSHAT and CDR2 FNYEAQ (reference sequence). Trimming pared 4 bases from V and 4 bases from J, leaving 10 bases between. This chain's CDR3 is CASSSSPSTGELFF. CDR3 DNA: TGTGCCAGCAGCTCTAGCCCCAGCACCGGGGAGCTGTTTTTT. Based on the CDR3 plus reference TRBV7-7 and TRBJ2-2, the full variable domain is GAGVSQSPRYKVTKRGQDVTLRCDPISSHATLYWYQQALGQGPEFLTYFNYEAQPDKSGLPSDRFSAERPEGSISTLTIQRTEQRDSAMYRCASSSSPSTGELFFGEGSRLTVL.

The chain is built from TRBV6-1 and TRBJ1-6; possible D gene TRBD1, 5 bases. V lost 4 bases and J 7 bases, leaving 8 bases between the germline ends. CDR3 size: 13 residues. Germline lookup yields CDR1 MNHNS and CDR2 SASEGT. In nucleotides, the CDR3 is TGTGCCAGCAGTGGGGGACTAAATTCACCCCTCCACTTT. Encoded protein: CASSGGLNSPLHF.